This T cell receptor beta chain was recorded in a study of T cell responses to AZD1222 COVID-19 vaccine. Notes on the study in general: Spike-specific TCR breadth rose after two AZD1222 doses, and depth rose as well. Most donors were white British, females outnumbered males, and clonal diversity was possibly underestimated.

Produced via immunoSEQ multiplex PCR; TCRdb's table is partial and in-frame only. The sample includes about 21,000 clones, approximately 79% of them seen just once. V was cut by 4 bases and J by 6 bases, with 25 bases left in between. Germline assignment: CDR1 MDHEN and CDR2 SYDVKM. The CDR3 consists of 18 residues. Regarding this clone: The antigen is unknown.

The sample consisted of peripheral blood, taken on day 0 of AZD1222 vaccination. The chain recombines TRBV28 with TRBJ2-1; D unresolved. The source of this sequence is an adult in good health. The CDR3 spells CASSSSYRTIVRGNEQFF. For the CDR3, the DNA is TGTGCCAGCAGTTCATCTTACCGTACCATCGTAAGAGGCAATGAGCAGTTCTTC. The whole variable domain, remainder taken from reference TRBV28 and TRBJ2-1, is DVKVTQSSRYLVKRTGEKVFLECVQDMDHENMFWYRQDPGLGLRLIYFSYDVKMKEKGDIPEGYSVSREKKERFSLILESASTNQTSMYLCASSSSYRTIVRGNEQFFGPGTRLTVL.